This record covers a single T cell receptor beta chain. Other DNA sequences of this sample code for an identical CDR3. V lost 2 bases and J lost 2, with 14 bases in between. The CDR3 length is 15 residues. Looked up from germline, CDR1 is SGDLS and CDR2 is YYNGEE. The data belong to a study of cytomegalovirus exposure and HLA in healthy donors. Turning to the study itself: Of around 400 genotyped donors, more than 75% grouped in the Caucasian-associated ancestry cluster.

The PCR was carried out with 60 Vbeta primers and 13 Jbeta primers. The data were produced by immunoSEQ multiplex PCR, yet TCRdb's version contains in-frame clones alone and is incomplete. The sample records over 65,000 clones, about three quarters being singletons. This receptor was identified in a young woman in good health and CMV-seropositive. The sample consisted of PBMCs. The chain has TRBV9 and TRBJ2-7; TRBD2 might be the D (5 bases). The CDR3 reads CASSVGGGSPYEQYF. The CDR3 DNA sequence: TGTGCCAGCAGCGTCGGCGGTGGGAGTCCCTACGAGCAGTACTTC.